This T cell receptor beta chain derives from a study of cytomegalovirus exposure and HLA in healthy donors. This clone was picked up a small number of times. The antigen remains undetermined. Study conclusions and caveats: Earlier findings revealed that most TCR beta V segments proved productive either about 90% or about 30% of the time.

With 60 Vbeta and 13 Jbeta primers, the PCR was carried out. Here immunoSEQ multiplex PCR was the method, and the copy in TCRdb shows in-frame clones only, minus some. Of 200,000 to 250,000 clones listed, 82% are singletons. This CDR3 contains 14 residues. CDR1 is MNHEY, CDR2 SMNVEV, per germline (reference sequence). Trimming at V came to 5 bases and at J to 6 bases, leaving 8 bases not matched to a gene. The source of this sequence is a woman in her forties in good health and CMV-seronegative. Sample: PBMCs. The rearrangement uses TRBV27 and TRBJ2-7, with TRBD1 matching over 9 bases. As DNA, the CDR3 is TGTGCCAGCAGTAGAGGACAGGGGAGGTCCGAGCAGTACTTC. Translating gives CASSRGQGRSEQYF.